The next 32 T cell receptor beta chains were all read from a single sample in a study of Graves' ophthalmopathy and Graves' hyperthyroidism. RNA transcripts were the template, and TCR beta CDR3 regions were amplified from them. First-round RT-PCR with HTBI primers preceded a second-round multiplex PCR. TCRdb processed the multiplex PCR reads anew with MiXCR; each CDR3 protein has one entry. This table holds 350,000 or so distinct CDR3 sequences, about a sixth found once. Sequencing was done on a sample of peripheral blood. All receptors come from an adult man with Graves' ophthalmopathy.

This clonotype was recorded at least ten times. The chain uses TRBV27 and TRBJ1-2, with TRBD1 as a possible D gene (5 bases). CDR1 is MNHEY and CDR2 is SMNVEV in the germline V gene (reference sequence). V was clipped by 1 base and J by 2 bases, with 14 bases between them. There are 16 residues in the CDR3. Here the CDR3 reads CASSLYRGGDNYGYTF. CDR3 bases: TGTGCCAGCAGTTTATATCGAGGTGGGGACAACTATGGCTACACCTTC.

This clonotype was seen repeatedly, ten times or more. J is TRBJ1-2 and V is TRBV6-4; D not certain. Germline V gene data show CDR1 as MRHNA and CDR2 as SNTAGT. The CDR3 contains 17 residues. Trimming stripped 5 bases from V and 1 base from J, with 20 bases between. In DNA, the CDR3 is TGTGCCAGCAGTCCCACCCGCGACGGGCGGATTAACTATGGCTACACCTTC. It yields the protein CASSPTRDGRINYGYTF.

In its sample, this clonotype was seen many times. The chain combines TRBV30 with TRBJ2-5; D remains ambiguous. This CDR3 spans 15 amino acids. V gave up 3 bases and J gave up 5 bases, with 19 bases separating them. CDR1 is GTSNPN and CDR2 is SVGIG in the germline V gene (reference sequence). CDR3 sequence (DNA): TGTGCCTGGAGGTCCCCCCGGGCCCAAGGGGAGACCCAGTACTTC. As protein: CAWRSPRAQGETQYF.

This clonotype was detected only a few times. The chain has TRBV28 and TRBJ1-1, with D unresolved. Germline CDR1 MDHEN, CDR2 SYDVKM. V was clipped by 11 bases and J by 2 bases, with 21 bases between them. The CDR3 length is 15 residues. As DNA, the CDR3 is TGTGCCCTTGATGTGTTCACGGACCTAAACACTGAAGCTTTCTTT. Translation gives CALDVFTDLNTEAFF.

This clonotype was observed many times. The chain employs TRBV4-3 and TRBJ1-1, with a tentative D call TRBD1 (5 bases). The V end lost 3 bases, the J end lost 0 bases, and 14 bases lay between the germline ends. In germline, CDR1 is LGHNA, CDR2 YSLEER. The CDR3 extends over 16 amino acids. CDR3 sequence: CASSHHIQELNTEAFF. The CDR3 DNA sequence: TGCGCCAGCAGCCATCACATACAGGAGTTGAACACTGAAGCTTTCTTT.

This clonotype was counted many times. The rearrangement links TRBV6-2 or TRBV6-3 to TRBJ2-2, with D tentatively TRBD1 (5 bases). Germline assignment: CDR1 MNHEY and CDR2 SVGEGT. V shed 6 bases and J shed 8 bases, with 10 bases lying between them. This CDR3 comprises 12 residues. The CDR3 sequence is CASRPPGGELFF. CDR3 DNA sequence: TGTGCCAGCAGACCCCCAGGGGGGGAGCTGTTTTTT.

This clonotype occurred once. This chain connects TRBV19 to TRBJ1-3; D is uncertain. Trimming removed 5 bases at V and 3 bases at J, with 14 bases between. The CDR3 spans 15 residues. CDR1 is LNHDA, CDR2 SQIVND, per germline (reference sequence). CDR3 in amino acids: CASSANFLVGNTIYF. For the CDR3, the DNA is TGTGCCAGTAGTGCGAACTTTTTGGTTGGAAACACCATATATTTT.

The chain uses TRBV28 and TRBJ2-7; no reliable D call. Germline V CDR1 and CDR2: MDHEN, SYDVKM. Trimming removed 5 bases from V and 7 bases from J, with 9 bases in between. The CDR3 contains 11 residues. CDR3 protein: CASSRRREQYF. The CDR3 nucleotides are TGTGCCAGCAGTAGACGAAGGGAGCAGTACTTC.

A note on this clonotype: It may be a read error: a sequence one base away is much more abundant. V and J are TRBV3-1 and TRBJ1-2, with D uncertain. The CDR3 loop spans 13 amino acids. Germline V CDR1 and CDR2: LGHDT, YNNKEL (reference sequence). The CDR3 loop reads CASGQVGIYGYTF. The CDR3 bases are TGTGCCAGCGGCCAAGTAGGGATTTATGGCTACACCTTC.

This clonotype was detected many times. The rearrangement links TRBV18 to TRBJ2-7, with 7 bases that match TRBD1. Germline CDR1 KGHSH, CDR2 LQKENI. Trimming removed 5 bases from V and 1 base from J; junction bases left unmatched: 11. This CDR3 spans 16 amino acids. The DNA of the CDR3 is TGTGCCAGCTCAGCCCAACAGGGGATTAGGTCCTACGAGCAGTACTTC. Translated, it gives CASSAQQGIRSYEQYF.

The chain couples TRBV20-1 to TRBJ1-1; D gene ambiguous. The germline V and J ends were trimmed by 6 bases and 5 bases, with 16 bases remaining between them. Per the germline V gene, CDR1 is DFQATT and CDR2 is SNEGSKA (reference sequence). This CDR3 is 13 amino acids long. DNA of the CDR3: TGCAGTGCCCCCGAGGTCGGGGAGACTGAAGCTTTCTTT. It is translated as CSAPEVGETEAFF.

At least ten counts were recorded for this clonotype. V usage is TRBV20-1 and J usage is TRBJ2-5, with a possible D match to TRBD2 (6 bases). Germline loops: CDR1 DFQATT, CDR2 SNEGSKA (reference sequence). This CDR3 has 16 residues. Trimming stripped 0 bases from V and 5 bases from J, with 19 bases between. The CDR3 coding sequence is TGCAGTGCTAGAGATCGTGATAGCGGAGCTTTGGAGACCCAGTACTTC. Protein sequence: CSARDRDSGALETQYF.

This clonotype was recorded at least ten times. The chain carries TRBV10-3 and TRBJ1-1; TRBD1 might be the D (5 bases). CDR1 and CDR2 (germline): ENHRY, SYGVKD. The CDR3 consists of 13 residues. Between the trimmed V and J ends, which lost 6 bases and 1 base, there was a span of 9 bases. The CDR3 region is CAIRGPANTEAFF. The CDR3 DNA reads as TGTGCCATCAGGGGGCCGGCGAACACTGAAGCTTTCTTT.

Many counts were recorded for this clonotype. V usage is TRBV12-3 or TRBV12-4 and J usage is TRBJ2-2; the match to TRBD1 covers 11 bases. The CDR3 has 15 amino acids. V lost 3 bases, J lost 7 bases, and 4 bases stayed unmatched. The CDR3 is CASSLGTGGLGELFF. CDR3 sequence (DNA): TGTGCCAGCAGTTTGGGGACAGGGGGTCTCGGGGAGCTGTTTTTT.

In this sample, this clonotype turned up a few times. The V and J genes are TRBV6-1 and TRBJ1-1, with 8 bases identical to TRBD1. Unmatched junction bases numbered 6, after V lost 6 bases and J lost 6 bases. The CDR3 is 13 residues long. Germline V CDR1 and CDR2: MNHNS, SASEGT. The CDR3 is CASSPGQAPEAFF. The CDR3 DNA follows: TGTGCCAGCAGCCCGGGACAGGCTCCTGAAGCTTTCTTT.

This clonotype has at least ten counts. The chain has TRBV12-3 or TRBV12-4 and TRBJ1-2, with TRBD1 matching over 8 bases. There are 14 residues in the CDR3. Trimming removed 7 bases from V and 5 bases from J; junction bases left unmatched: 9. The CDR3 DNA follows: TGTGCCAGCACCCCAGGGACAGGAGGGTATGGCTACACCTTC. It translates to CASTPGTGGYGYTF.

Ten or more counts support this clonotype. The chain links TRBV29-1 to TRBJ2-5, with TRBD1 as a possible D gene (6 bases). Germline V gives CDR1 SQVTM, CDR2 ANQGSEA. Deletions cut 6 bases from V and 6 bases from J, with 14 bases between. CDR3 length equals 12 residues. The CDR3 DNA reads TGCAGCGTAGCGAGCCAGGGGAAGACCCAGTACTTC. Encoded protein: CSVASQGKTQYF.

In its sample, this clonotype was seen many times. This chain links TRBV27 with TRBJ1-2; perhaps TRBD1 as D (5 bases). The CDR3 consists of 15 residues. The germline V gene encodes CDR1 MNHEY and CDR2 SMNVEV (reference sequence). Between the trimmed V and J ends, which lost 0 bases and 5 bases, there was a span of 13 bases. The CDR3 DNA is TGTGCCAGCAGTTTATCAGGCAGGGACGATTATGGCTACACCTTC. This gives the protein CASSLSGRDDYGYTF.

This clonotype has ten or more counts. The V call is TRBV7-9, the J call TRBJ1-1; D is ambiguous. CDR3 size: 12 residues. In germline, CDR1 is SEHNR, CDR2 FQNEAQ (reference sequence). With 2 bases removed from V and 6 bases from J, the gap between germline ends came to 7 bases. CDR3 sequence: CASSLSGSEAFF. In nucleotides, the CDR3 is TGTGCCAGCAGCTTATCGGGGTCTGAAGCTTTCTTT.

This clonotype was detected ten times or more. The chain carries TRBV3-1 and TRBJ2-5; 9 positions agree with TRBD1. Germline V lookup: CDR1 LGHDT, CDR2 YNNKEL (reference sequence). Losses at the gene ends were 3 bases for V and 7 bases for J; bases not matched to a gene: 6. This CDR3 spans 14 amino acids. For the CDR3, the DNA is TGTGCCAGCAGCCAGTACAGGGGGCTCGGGACCCAGTACTTC. It codes for CASSQYRGLGTQYF.

The sample holds many counts of this clonotype. The chain has TRBV20-1 and TRBJ2-3, with D uncertain. Germline CDR1 DFQATT, CDR2 SNEGSKA (reference sequence). Trimming took 4 bases from V and 6 from J, leaving 8 bases between them. The CDR3 is made up of 11 amino acids. The CDR3 sequence is CSAMFPDTQYF. The CDR3 DNA reads TGCAGTGCTATGTTTCCCGATACGCAGTATTTT.

Details on this clonotype: Given the absence of the conserved phenylalanine or tryptophan at the CDR3 end, a read error is likely. The chain recombines TRBV28 with TRBJ1-1; TRBD1 agrees at 9 bases. CDR3 length: 16 amino acids. The ends lost 5 bases at V and 3 bases at J; junction bases unmatched: 10. CDR1 MDHEN and CDR2 SYDVKM come from the germline V gene. The CDR3 nucleotides are TGTGCCAGCAGTCTTACACCGGGGGACAGGGACACTGAAGCTTTCTCT. Amino acids: CASSLTPGDRDTEAFS.

This clonotype was observed many times. This chain uses TRBV12-3 or TRBV12-4 with TRBJ1-1, with D possibly TRBD1 on 5 matching bases. The CDR3 covers 15 residues. The ends were cut back, 3 bases at V and 7 bases at J, with 18 bases in the middle. The CDR3 loop is CASSFREGVGGEAFF. CDR3 DNA: TGTGCCAGCAGTTTCCGTGAGGGAGTGGGGGGTGAAGCTTTCTTT.

In its sample, this clonotype was seen many times. V gene TRBV24-1 combines with J gene TRBJ2-6; TRBD1 agrees at 8 bases. The V and J ends lost 0 bases and 4 bases, in that order; junction bases with no gene match: 4. This CDR3 contains 17 residues. From germline, CDR1 is KGHDR and CDR2 SFDVKD. The CDR3 sequence: CATSDLRTGTGANVLTF. The CDR3 bases are TGTGCCACCAGTGATTTGCGGACAGGGACGGGGGCCAACGTCCTGACTTTC.

On this clonotype itself: A clone one base away is much larger, so this may be a read error. The rearrangement links TRBV30 to TRBJ2-5; the D gene is possibly TRBD2 (7 bases). The CDR3 is made up of 16 amino acids. The V gene's germline CDR1 is GTSNPN and CDR2 SVGIG (reference sequence). This chain's CDR3 is CVWSVAIRGAGETQYF. CDR3 sequence (DNA): TGTGTCTGGAGTGTGGCGATTCGGGGGGCCGGGGAGACCCAGTACTTC.

Many counts were recorded for this clonotype. The rearrangement links TRBV20-1 to TRBJ2-7; D assignment may be TRBD1 or TRBD2 (5 bases each). There are 14 residues in the CDR3. Germline V lookup: CDR1 DFQATT, CDR2 SNEGSKA (reference sequence). With 6 bases removed from V and 0 bases from J, the gap between germline ends came to 15 bases. CDR3 sequence reads: CSASPWGSSYEQYF. The CDR3, as DNA: TGCAGTGCGAGCCCATGGGGGAGCTCCTACGAGCAGTACTTC.

This clonotype occurred many times. CDR3 amino acids: CASSMAGVYEQYF. CDR3 sequence (DNA): TGTGCCAGCAGCATGGCGGGAGTTTACGAGCAGTACTTC. This sequence joins TRBV6-5 and TRBJ2-7; 7 bases are shared with TRBD2. The germline CDR1 and CDR2 sequences are MNHEY and SVGAGI. V was pared by 6 bases and J by 4 bases, with 6 bases of the junction left unmatched. This CDR3 spans 13 amino acids.

The chain couples TRBV7-2 to TRBJ2-7; the D is unclear. The CDR3 extends over 14 amino acids. The V gene's germline CDR1 is SGHTA and CDR2 FQGNSA. V lost 0 bases, J lost 6 bases, and 12 bases lay in between. CDR3 nucleotide sequence: TGTGCCAGCAGCTTAGCGGGCGGAGTGGTCGAGCAGTACTTC. It is translated as CASSLAGGVVEQYF.

This clonotype was seen repeatedly, ten times or more. V gene TRBV28 combines with J gene TRBJ2-7; no clear D. The CDR3 contains 14 residues. Germline loops: CDR1 MDHEN, CDR2 SYDVKM. Trimming stripped 2 bases from V and 5 bases from J, with 13 bases between. CDR3: CASSLPLSLHEQYF. CDR3 sequence (DNA): TGTGCCAGCAGTTTACCCCTGTCCCTCCACGAGCAGTACTTC. Filled out from reference TRBV28 and TRBJ2-7, the complete variable domain reads DVKVTQSSRYLVKRTGEKVFLECVQDMDHENMFWYRQDPGLGLRLIYFSYDVKMKEKGDIPEGYSVSREKKERFSLILESASTNQTSMYLCASSLPLSLHEQYFGPGTRLTVT.

The chain couples TRBV6-1 to TRBJ2-3, with 7 positions matching TRBD2. Germline V gene lookup returns CDR1 MNHNS and CDR2 SASEGT. After removal of 5 bases from V and 0 bases from J, the junction contained 5 bases not matched to a gene. The CDR3 runs to 15 residues. The CDR3 is CASSRASGSTDTQYF. The DNA of the CDR3 is TGTGCCAGCAGTCGGGCTAGCGGAAGCACAGATACGCAGTATTTT.

This clonotype was seen many times. J is TRBJ1-6 and V is TRBV7-9; 7 bases line up with TRBD1. CDR1 and CDR2 from the germline V gene are SEHNR and FQNEAQ (reference sequence). V lost 6 bases and J lost 14; bases outside the gene matches: 13. This CDR3 has 14 residues. CDR3 nucleotides: TGTGCCAGCAGGGAACAGGGGCCTAATTCGTCCCTCCACTTT. Its protein is CASREQGPNSSLHF.

The sample holds many counts of this clonotype. The genes are TRBV6-2 or TRBV6-3 and TRBJ2-7; weak D call: TRBD2 (6 bases). From germline, CDR1 is MNHEY and CDR2 SVGEGT. The germline V and J ends were trimmed by 6 bases and 2 bases, with 11 bases remaining between them. The CDR3 is made up of 13 amino acids. CDR3 bases: TGTGCCAGCAGCTTTAGCGGAACCTACGAGCAGTACTTC. Amino acid sequence: CASSFSGTYEQYF.